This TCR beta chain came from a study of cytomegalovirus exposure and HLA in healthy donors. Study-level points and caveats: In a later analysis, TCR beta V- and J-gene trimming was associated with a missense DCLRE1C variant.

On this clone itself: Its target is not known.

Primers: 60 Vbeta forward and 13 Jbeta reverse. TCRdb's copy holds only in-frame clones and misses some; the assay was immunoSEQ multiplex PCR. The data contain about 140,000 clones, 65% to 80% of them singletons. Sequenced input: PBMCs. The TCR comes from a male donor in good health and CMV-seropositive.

CDR3 nucleotide sequence: TGTGCCAGCAGCCCCGGGGGACAGGGTCGTTTTGTGCAGTACTTC. Translation gives CASSPGGQGRFVQYF. The rearrangement links TRBV5-6 to TRBJ2-7, with TRBD1 matching 9 bases. The trim removed 4 bases at V and 9 bases at J, leaving 14 bases unmatched. There are 15 residues in the CDR3. Germline values: CDR1 SGHDT, CDR2 YYEEEE.